One and the same sample provided the 21 T cell receptor beta chains below, sequenced in a study of shared clonotypes between healthy human individuals. The protocol was immunoSEQ multiplex PCR, while the TCRdb copy is restricted to in-frame clones and leaves out a portion. Of a few million clones listed, roughly nine tenths are singletons. Sequencing was performed on naive CD4+ T cells sorted from blood. Subset given: CD45RA+ positively selected. The origin of the receptors is a man between 18 and 35 years old in good health.

The chain carries TRBV4-2 and TRBJ2-2; D remains unclear. This CDR3 is 14 amino acids long. Germline V lookup: CDR1 LGHNA, CDR2 YNFKEQ. V lost 1 base to trimming and J lost 0 bases, with 3 bases between them. This CDR3 reads CASSQGSNTGELFF. The CDR3 DNA follows: TGTGCCAGCAGCCAAGGGTCGAACACCGGGGAGCTGTTTTTT.

The chain uses TRBV28 and TRBJ2-7, with TRBD1 matching 7 bases. The CDR3 spans 14 residues. CDR1 is MDHEN and CDR2 is SYDVKM in the germline V gene. The V and J ends lost 6 bases and 2 bases, in that order; junction bases with no gene match: 7. The CDR3 protein is CASRPTGQTYEQYF. DNA of the CDR3: TGTGCCAGCAGGCCAACGGGACAGACCTACGAGCAGTACTTC.

The chain combines TRBV7-9 with TRBJ2-5; 14 positions agree with TRBD2. This CDR3 has 15 amino acids. Germline lookup yields CDR1 SEHNR and CDR2 FQNEAQ (reference sequence). Trimming removed 5 bases from V and 5 bases from J; junction bases left unmatched: 4. CDR3 nucleotide sequence: TGTGCCAGCAGCCGACTAGCGGGAGGGTGGGAGACCCAGTACTTC. Its translation is CASSRLAGGWETQYF. Variable domain in full (rest from reference TRBV7-9 and TRBJ2-5): DTGVSQNPRHKITKRGQNVTFRCDPISEHNRLYWYRQTLGQGPEFLTYFQNEAQLEKSRLLSDRFSAERPKGSFSTLEIQRTEQGDSAMYLCASSRLAGGWETQYFGPGTRLLVL.

This clone was picked up one time. The rearrangement links TRBV11-2 to TRBJ1-2, with TRBD1 as a possible D gene (5 bases). V dropped 1 base and J dropped 4 bases, with 10 bases sitting between them. This CDR3 is built from 14 residues. The germline V gene has CDR1 SGHAT and CDR2 FQNNGV. CDR3 loop: CASSLGDGGYGYTF. The CDR3 coding sequence is TGTGCCAGCAGCTTAGGGGACGGAGGCTATGGCTACACCTTC.

The chain joins TRBV19 to TRBJ2-6; D possibly matches TRBD1 or TRBD2 (5 bases each). Germline V gives CDR1 LNHDA, CDR2 SQIVND (reference sequence). The CDR3 loop spans 18 amino acids. V was trimmed by 4 bases and J by 2 bases, leaving 18 bases between them. The CDR3 region has the DNA TGTGCCAGTAGTACGAGTGGGACGGGCGGACCTGGGGCCAACGTCCTGACTTTC. Translated, it gives CASSTSGTGGPGANVLTF. The full variable domain, rest sourced from reference TRBV19 and TRBJ2-6, is DGGITQSPKYLFRKEGQNVTLSCEQNLNHDAMYWYRQDPGQGLRLIYYSQIVNDFQKGDIAEGYSVSREKKESFPLTVTSAQKNPTAFYLCASSTSGTGGPGANVLTFGAGSRLTVL.

CDR3 loop: CASSPPAGGHYGYTF. The DNA for the CDR3 is TGTGCCAGCTCACCACCGGCAGGGGGCCACTATGGCTACACCTTC. The rearrangement joins TRBV18 to TRBJ1-2; TRBD1 matches 8 bases. The CDR3 covers 15 residues. Germline V gives CDR1 KGHSH, CDR2 LQKENI. V was pared by 0 bases and J by 3 bases, with 3 bases of the junction left unmatched.

V and J are TRBV2 and TRBJ1-6; D gene unclear. Germline CDR1 and CDR2: SNHLY and FYNNEI. CDR3 length: 13 residues. V was shortened by 7 bases and J by 6 bases, with 10 bases between the two germline ends. In DNA form, the CDR3 reads TGTGCCAGCAAGAGAGATGCTAATTCACCCCTCCACTTT. Translation gives CASKRDANSPLHF.

This chain joins TRBV5-8 and TRBJ1-5; D ambiguous. Trimming took 2 bases from V and 1 from J, leaving 7 bases between them. The CDR3 has 14 amino acids. The V gene's germline CDR1 is SGHTS and CDR2 YDEGEE. CDR3 sequence (DNA): TGTGCCAGCAGCTTCTTCAGCAGCAATCAGCCCCAGCATTTT. This translates into CASSFFSSNQPQHF.

The chain carries TRBV6-1 and TRBJ1-2, with D hard to call. Per germline, CDR1 MNHNS and CDR2 SASEGT. The CDR3 contains 14 residues. Deletions cut 5 bases from V and 0 bases from J, with 10 bases between. This CDR3 is CASSRGVPNYGYTF. The CDR3 DNA reads TGTGCCAGCAGTCGCGGGGTTCCTAACTATGGCTACACCTTC.

The sample holds one count of this clone. The sample contains more than one DNA sequence encoding this CDR3. The rearrangement links TRBV2 to TRBJ1-1; D is undetermined. The germline V gene encodes CDR1 SNHLY and CDR2 FYNNEI. The CDR3 is made up of 13 amino acids. The ends were cut back, 6 bases at V and 2 bases at J, with 10 bases in the middle. The CDR3: CASRAEFNTEAFF. The CDR3 DNA follows: TGTGCCAGCAGAGCGGAGTTCAACACTGAAGCTTTCTTT.

The V and J genes are TRBV11-2 and TRBJ2-7; TRBD2 matches 8 bases. The germline V gene has CDR1 SGHAT and CDR2 FQNNGV. The CDR3 contains 15 residues. V shed 5 bases, J shed 3 bases, and the junction held 9 bases outside the gene matches. The CDR3 sequence: CASSPAAGGRYEQYF. CDR3 nucleotide sequence: TGTGCCAGCAGCCCCGCGGCGGGAGGACGCTACGAGCAGTACTTC.

Turning to this clone: This CDR3 is also generated by other DNA sequences in the sample. The chain carries TRBV18 and TRBJ2-7; D call uncertain. Germline loops: CDR1 KGHSH, CDR2 LQKENI. The CDR3 is made up of 13 amino acids. The ends were cut back, 3 bases at V and 3 bases at J, with 9 bases in the middle. The CDR3 loop is CASSPGLDYEQYF. The DNA of the CDR3 is TGTGCCAGCTCACCGGGTTTGGACTACGAGCAGTACTTC.

The sample holds one count of this clone. This chain uses TRBV28 with TRBJ2-3; 8 positions match TRBD2. CDR1 and CDR2 (germline): MDHEN, SYDVKM. The V and J ends lost 6 bases and 1 base, in that order; junction bases with no gene match: 9. The CDR3 totals 16 residues. Written as DNA, the CDR3 is TGTGCCAGCAGCGTACCTGGGCGGGGGGGCACAGATACGCAGTATTTT. It translates to CASSVPGRGGTDTQYF. The full variable domain, completed using reference TRBV28 and TRBJ2-3, is DVKVTQSSRYLVKRTGEKVFLECVQDMDHENMFWYRQDPGLGLRLIYFSYDVKMKEKGDIPEGYSVSREKKERFSLILESASTNQTSMYLCASSVPGRGGTDTQYFGPGTRLTVL.

This chain uses TRBV5-1 with TRBJ2-3; D might be TRBD2 (6 bases). Germline V gene sequence: CDR1 SGHRS, CDR2 YFSETQ. With 4 bases removed from V and 12 bases from J, the gap between germline ends came to 15 bases. The CDR3 length is 12 residues. CDR3 protein: CASSLQLAPQYF. CDR3 nucleotides: TGCGCCAGCAGCCTCCAACTAGCTCCCCAGTATTTT.

The chain is built from TRBV19 and TRBJ1-3; D is possibly TRBD1 (6 bases). The CDR3 is 13 amino acids. Germline values: CDR1 LNHDA, CDR2 SQIVND (reference sequence). V lost 3 bases, J lost 7 bases, and 10 bases lay in between. CDR3 amino acids: CASSIQGWNTIYF. In DNA, the CDR3 is TGTGCCAGTAGTATCCAGGGGTGGAACACCATATATTTT.

The chain has TRBV5-4 and TRBJ2-7; D is perhaps TRBD1 or TRBD2 (7 bases each). The V gene's germline CDR1 is SGHNT and CDR2 YYREEE (reference sequence). The CDR3 consists of 16 residues. Trimming removed 0 bases from V and 1 base from J, with 14 bases in between. The CDR3 DNA reads TGTGCCAGCAGCTTGGCAGCCAGGGGGGGTTCCTACGAGCAGTACTTC. It codes for CASSLAARGGSYEQYF.

Points on this clone: A junction end diverges from the germline sequence, so it may reflect a read error. The chain recombines TRBV7-7 with TRBJ2-1; D remains ambiguous. The germline gives CDR1 SSHAT, CDR2 FNYEAQ (reference sequence). This CDR3 is 19 amino acids long. CDR3 amino acids: CASSLVIRRAPRSYNEQFF. In DNA, the CDR3 is TGTGCTAGCAGCTTAGTTATTAGGCGAGCGCCGCGCTCCTACAATGAGCAGTTCTTC.

The chain links TRBV6-6 to TRBJ2-1; tentatively, D is TRBD2 (5 bases). This CDR3 region has 12 residues. CDR1 and CDR2 from the germline V gene are MNHNY and SVGAGI (reference sequence). V lost 6 bases and J lost 10, with 13 bases in between. The CDR3 DNA sequence: TGTGCCAGCAGCCGTAGGACTTTCGAGCAGTTCTTC. Protein sequence: CASSRRTFEQFF.

V usage is TRBV28 and J usage is TRBJ1-3; D remains unclear. V lost 5 bases to trimming and J lost 0 bases, with 11 bases between them. This CDR3 is built from 15 residues. Germline V gives CDR1 MDHEN, CDR2 SYDVKM. This CDR3 reads CASSPSVDSGNTIYF. CDR3 sequence (DNA): TGTGCCAGCAGTCCTAGTGTGGACTCTGGAAACACCATATATTTT.

The rearrangement links TRBV18 to TRBJ2-1; a weak D match, TRBD2 (7 bases). The CDR3 sequence is 17 residues long. The V end lost 0 bases, the J end lost 6 bases, and 18 bases lay between the germline ends. In germline, CDR1 is KGHSH, CDR2 LQKENI. The CDR3 sequence is CASSPPRGRGGPNEQFF. The CDR3 DNA is TGTGCCAGCTCACCACCGAGGGGGAGGGGAGGGCCCAATGAGCAGTTCTTC. Variable domain in full (rest from reference TRBV18 and TRBJ2-1): NAGVMQNPRHLVRRRGQEARLRCSPMKGHSHVYWYRQLPEEGLKFMVYLQKENIIDESGMPKERFSAEFPKEGPSILRIQQVVRGDSAAYFCASSPPRGRGGPNEQFFGPGTRLTVL.

The rearrangement joins TRBV13 to TRBJ2-7; 11 bases agree with TRBD2. The V gene end was trimmed by 6 bases and the J gene end by 4 bases; junction bases not matched to a gene: 11. From germline, CDR1 is PRHDT and CDR2 FYEKMQ (reference sequence). This CDR3 is built from 16 residues. The CDR3 sequence: CASRPHGTSGSYEQYF. For the CDR3, the DNA is TGTGCCAGCAGGCCGCACGGGACTAGCGGATCATACGAGCAGTACTTC.